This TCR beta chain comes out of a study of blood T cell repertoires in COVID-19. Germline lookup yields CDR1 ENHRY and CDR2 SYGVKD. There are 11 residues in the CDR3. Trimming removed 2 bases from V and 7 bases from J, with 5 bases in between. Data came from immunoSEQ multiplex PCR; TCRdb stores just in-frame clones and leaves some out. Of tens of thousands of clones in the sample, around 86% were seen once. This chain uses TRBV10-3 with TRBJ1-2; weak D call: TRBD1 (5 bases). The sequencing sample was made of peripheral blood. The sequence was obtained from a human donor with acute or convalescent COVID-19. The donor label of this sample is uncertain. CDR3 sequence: CAISEDSGYTF. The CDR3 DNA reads TGTGCCATCAGTGAGGACAGTGGCTACACCTTC.